This TCR beta chain was retrieved from a study of post-analysis software for immune sequencing data. This clonotype was counted at least ten times. Incorporated into the TCR beta cDNA libraries were unique molecular identifiers, which served to reduce PCR and sequencing biases. Each CDR3 protein gets one entry after TCRdb re-called the PCR reads with MiXCR. Of about 260,000 distinct CDR3 sequences detected, just over 35% appear once; the ten largest clones hold 4% to 6%. Sequenced material: blood. The TCR originated in a girl aged 5 to 17 with multiple sclerosis.

The CDR3 bases are TGTGCCAGTACCCCGAAAGGGTACAACACTGAAGCTTTCTTT. Amino acid sequence: CASTPKGYNTEAFF. This chain links TRBV19 with TRBJ1-1; D is uncertain. V was cut by 7 bases and J by 2 bases, with 14 bases left in between. The CDR3 loop spans 14 amino acids. Germline-derived CDR1 and CDR2 are LNHDA and SQIVND (reference sequence).